This TCR beta chain was profiled in a study of blood T cell repertoires in COVID-19. Study-wide background: Sources were T cells, B-cell-depleted T cells, or PBMCs; the material itself was cDNA or gDNA.

Germline-derived CDR1 and CDR2 are SQVTM and ANQGSEA. This CDR3 contains 14 residues. Unmatched junction bases numbered 4, after V lost 6 bases and J lost 4 bases. In the authors' workflow: By means of reference gene primer amplification, nucleated cell counts were estimated. Using immunoSEQ multiplex PCR, the repertoire was profiled, and TCRdb retains in-frame clones only, with some absent. That table supplies the V and J calls and clone size; D and trimming were determined from the DNA. The table includes about 230,000 clones, around 83% detected once. Sequencing was carried out using peripheral blood. The chain combines TRBV29-1 with TRBJ2-3; 13 nucleotides align to TRBD2. The TCR originated in a woman in her 50s with acute or convalescent COVID-19. CDR3 sequence reads: CSVTSGGEADTQYF. For the CDR3, the DNA is TGCAGCGTAACTAGCGGGGGGGAAGCAGATACGCAGTATTTT.